This T cell receptor (beta chain) was retrieved from a study of CD8+ T cells in alopecia areata (dated 2018 in TCRdb). For the study in its entirety: The treated patients took part in an open-label pilot trial in which moderate-to-severe alopecia areata was treated with oral tofacitinib at 5 to 10 mg twice daily. Patients received tofacitinib for 6 to 18 months and were then followed off drug for 6 months to check for delayed response and recurrence. High-throughput TCRbeta sequencing was used to examine T cell clonal expansion in alopecia areata in both the C3H/HeJ mouse model and human patients. On the human side, TCRbeta sequencing was run on scalp tissue and on sorted CD4+ and CD8+ peripheral blood T cells from healthy controls and from alopecia areata patients with either patchy or totalis/universalis disease. Biopsies were taken from tofacitinib-treated patients at baseline and at 4 and 24 weeks of treatment, and a later scalp biopsy was taken in several of the tofacitinib-treated patients. Scalp clonality was compared across normal scalp (n=4), patchy alopecia areata scalp (n=8), and alopecia totalis/universalis scalp (n=8). RNA was extracted with the PAXgene miRNA kit for fixed scalp, the miRNeasy kit for PBMCs, and the RNeasy kit for mouse skin. TCRbeta CDR3 regions were amplified by immunoSEQ multiplex PCR with 35 Vbeta forward and 13 Jbeta reverse primers. What the research found in general, with its limitations: Compared with normal scalp, lesional scalp had higher clonality and more expanded CD8+ clones, particularly in alopecia totalis/universalis, a pattern that suggests antigenic drive. Shared TCR sequences between patients were less evident than in mice, which may be partly attributable to HLA diversity in the patient population. Resident alphabeta T cells in normal human skin are also sequenced, complicating scalp TCR repertoire analysis, unlike mouse skin dominated by gammadelta T cells.

The sample's time point label, decoded: baseline before oral tofacitinib. Lesional scalp punch biopsies and peripheral blood were obtained from alopecia areata patients. PBMCs were isolated by density centrifugation and stained for CD3, CD4 and CD8, after which CD4+ and CD8+ T cells were sorted on a FACSAria. The library was prepared using the immunoSEQ multiplex PCR assay. For TCR sequencing, RNA was extracted from every sample and reverse transcribed into cDNA to serve as template. SuperScript III was used for first-strand cDNA synthesis, primed with a 2:1 mix of oligo-dT and random hexamers. A synthetic immune receptor repertoire was used to gauge amplification bias, and whatever bias remained was removed computationally. In the authors' own workflow: Raw reads were preprocessed to remove errors, and CDR3 was defined according to IMGT conventions as the region from the conserved cysteine to phenylalanine. To get clonality, Shannon entropy was normalized by log2 of the number of productive unique TCRs and the result was subtracted from 1. Whether each scalp clone was CD4 or CD8 was inferred by checking scalp TCRbeta sequences against the CD4 and CD8 repertoires from sorted blood. The source is immuneACCESS, and TCRdb retained only in-frame sequences with V and J called. Part of the clones is not carried over; for the studies checked, unresolved V genes explain less than half of this, and the remainder is unexplained. V and J calls and clone size are copied from that table; D and trimming were computed from the DNA. For this sample there are about 140,000 clones; approximately 51% appear just once. The ten largest clones capture 0.95% to 1% of the sample.

This clone has a handful of counts. Which antigen it targets is not known. Base quality data are lacking; no much larger clone is found one base away. This clonotype was obtained from a human donor with alopecia areata. The sample was CD4+ T cells sorted from blood, taken at week 0.

The DNA sequence is given as TGTGCCAGCAGTGAAGCTCGACTAGCGGGCACAGATACGCAGTATTTT. Its protein product is CASSEARLAGTDTQYF. The rearranged segments are TRBV2 and TRBJ2-3; 9 central bases correspond to TRBD2. The germline V gene gives CDR1 as SNHLY and CDR2 as FYNNEI. The cysteine opens and the phenylalanine closes a CDR3 of 16 amino acids. Of all the DNA, just the CDR3 is kept, 48 bases in frame from base 1. Relative to germline, V is missing 0 bases and J is missing 1 base, with 2 bases of the junction outside any gene match.